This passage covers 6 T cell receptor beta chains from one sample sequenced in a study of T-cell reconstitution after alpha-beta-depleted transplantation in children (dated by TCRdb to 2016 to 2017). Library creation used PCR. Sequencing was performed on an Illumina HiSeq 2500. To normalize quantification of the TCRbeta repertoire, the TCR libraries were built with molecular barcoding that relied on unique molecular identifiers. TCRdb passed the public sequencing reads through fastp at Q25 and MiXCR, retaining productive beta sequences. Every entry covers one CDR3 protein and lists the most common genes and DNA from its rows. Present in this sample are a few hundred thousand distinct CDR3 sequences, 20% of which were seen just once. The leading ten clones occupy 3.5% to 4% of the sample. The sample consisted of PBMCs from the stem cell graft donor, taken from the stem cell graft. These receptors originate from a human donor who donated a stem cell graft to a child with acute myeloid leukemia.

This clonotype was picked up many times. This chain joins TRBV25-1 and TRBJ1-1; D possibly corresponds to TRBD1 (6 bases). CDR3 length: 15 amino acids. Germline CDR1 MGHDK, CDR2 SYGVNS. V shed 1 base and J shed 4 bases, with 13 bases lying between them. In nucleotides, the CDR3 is TGTGCCAGCAGTGAATGGGGCAGGGGCCGCACTGAAGCTTTCTTT. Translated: CASSEWGRGRTEAFF.

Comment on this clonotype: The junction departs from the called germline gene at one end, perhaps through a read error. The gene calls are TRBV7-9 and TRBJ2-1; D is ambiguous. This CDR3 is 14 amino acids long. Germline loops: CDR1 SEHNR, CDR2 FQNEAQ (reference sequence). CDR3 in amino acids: CAGRSKSSYNEQFF. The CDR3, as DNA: TGTGCCGGCAGGAGTAAGAGCTCCTACAATGAGCAGTTCTTC.

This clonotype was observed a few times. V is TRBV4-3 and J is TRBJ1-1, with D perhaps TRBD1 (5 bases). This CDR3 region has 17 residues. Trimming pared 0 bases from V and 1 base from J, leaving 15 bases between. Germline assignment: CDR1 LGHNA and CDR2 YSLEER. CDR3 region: CASSQDGYGTTNTEAFF. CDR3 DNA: TGCGCCAGCAGCCAAGATGGTTATGGGACCACGAACACTGAAGCTTTCTTT.

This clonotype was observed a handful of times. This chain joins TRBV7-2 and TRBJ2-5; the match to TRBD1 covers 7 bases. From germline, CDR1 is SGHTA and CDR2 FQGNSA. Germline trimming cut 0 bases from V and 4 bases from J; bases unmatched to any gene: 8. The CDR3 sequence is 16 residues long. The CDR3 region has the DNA TGTGCCAGCAGCTTAGCGCATTCAGGGGGACGAGAGACCCAGTACTTC. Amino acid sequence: CASSLAHSGGRETQYF.

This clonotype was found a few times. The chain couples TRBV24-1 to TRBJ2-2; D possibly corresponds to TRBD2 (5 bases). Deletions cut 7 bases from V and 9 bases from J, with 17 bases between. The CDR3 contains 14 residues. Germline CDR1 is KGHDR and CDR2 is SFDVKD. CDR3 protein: CATSQTGKRWELFF. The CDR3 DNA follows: TGTGCCACCAGCCAAACGGGAAAACGGTGGGAGCTGTTTTTT.

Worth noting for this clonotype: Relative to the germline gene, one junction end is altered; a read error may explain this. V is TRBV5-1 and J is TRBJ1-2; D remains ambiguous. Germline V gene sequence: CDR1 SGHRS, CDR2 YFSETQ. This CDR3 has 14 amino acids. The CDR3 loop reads CASSQDLGSYGHTF. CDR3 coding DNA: TGCGCCAGCAGCCAGGATTTAGGGTCCTATGGCCACACCTTC.